One sample yielded the 18 T cell receptor beta chains listed below, sequenced in a study of lymphopenia after photon versus proton radiotherapy (dated by TCRdb to about 2019). Libraries were constructed by the immunoSEQ multiplex PCR assay. What TCRdb holds here is the immuneACCESS table cut down to in-frame rearrangements. Part of the clones is not present; checked against another copy, under half of the missing clones reflect an unresolved V gene, and the others are unexplained. Here the sample has around 25,000 clones; approximately 88% occur a single time. The ten largest clones represent under 25% of the sample. The sequencing used peripheral blood, collected from a patient treated with photon-based radiotherapy. Every receptor here comes from a man between 40 and 49 years old with gastric cancer.

The chain carries TRBV10-1 and TRBJ2-5; maybe TRBD1 (5 bases). There are 15 residues in the CDR3. Trimming shortened V by 9 bases and J by 4 bases, and 21 bases separated the two germline ends. Germline-derived CDR1 and CDR2 are WNHNN and SYGVQD (reference sequence). Here the CDR3 DNA reads TGCGCCAGGAACCAAAGGACGTGCAGGGTAGAGACCCAGTACTTC. Translating gives CARNQRTCRVETQYF.

This sequence joins TRBV4-2 and TRBJ1-2; 9 positions agree with TRBD1. The germline V gene has CDR1 LGHNA and CDR2 YNFKEQ. Unmatched junction bases numbered 14, after V lost 4 bases and J lost 5 bases. The CDR3 is 17 amino acids. The CDR3 loop is CASSPFSGQGVDYGYTF. CDR3 nucleotides: TGTGCCAGCAGCCCATTCTCGGGACAGGGAGTAGATTATGGCTACACCTTC.

The rearrangement joins TRBV28 to TRBJ1-2; no definite D call. CDR1 is MDHEN and CDR2 is SYDVKM in the germline V gene. V lost 4 bases and J 4 bases, leaving 16 bases between the germline ends. The CDR3 is 15 amino acids. The CDR3 here is CASSSSGASLYGYTF. The CDR3 nucleotides are TGTGCCAGCAGTTCCTCGGGAGCCTCCCTCTATGGCTACACCTTC.

This clone was recorded only once. The chain employs TRBV5-6 and TRBJ2-7; 9 bases are a match to TRBD1. Germline V lookup: CDR1 SGHDT, CDR2 YYEEEE. V was clipped by 2 bases and J by 2 bases; unmatched bases: 14. There are 18 residues in the CDR3. This chain's CDR3 is CASSLLPFPGQGPYEQYF. DNA of the CDR3: TGTGCCAGCAGCTTATTACCCTTTCCGGGACAGGGACCCTACGAGCAGTACTTC.

As to this clone: The sample contains more than one DNA sequence encoding this CDR3. This sequence joins TRBV4-2 and TRBJ2-5, with D tentatively TRBD2 (7 bases). Trimming removed 0 bases from V and 3 bases from J, with 8 bases in between. Germline CDR1 is LGHNA and CDR2 is YNFKEQ. The CDR3 runs 14 residues. Here the CDR3 DNA reads TGTGCCAGCAGCCAAGAAGGGGGGGAAGAGACCCAGTACTTC. It yields the protein CASSQEGGEETQYF.

The chain couples TRBV2 to TRBJ2-2; D unclear. V was clipped by 3 bases and J by 1 base, with 6 bases between them. The CDR3 consists of 14 residues. Germline values: CDR1 SNHLY, CDR2 FYNNEI. The CDR3 nucleotides are TGTGCCAGCAGTGATCGCCGGAACACCGGGGAGCTGTTTTTT. Translation gives CASSDRRNTGELFF.

J is TRBJ1-5 and V is TRBV5-8; 8 nucleotides line up with TRBD1. V shed 0 bases and J 3 bases; nucleotides not matched to a gene: 8. This CDR3 is built from 17 residues. Germline CDR1 and CDR2: SGHTS and YDEGEE. The CDR3 region is CASSLDDPGQVNQPQHF. The CDR3 DNA follows: TGTGCCAGCAGCTTGGACGATCCGGGACAGGTCAATCAGCCCCAGCATTTT.

The CDR3 region is CASSLGGTFNEKLFF. The CDR3 DNA sequence: TGTGCCAGCAGCTTAGGTGGCACGTTCAATGAAAAACTGTTTTTT. The chain has TRBV7-2 and TRBJ1-4, with D uncertain. CDR1 and CDR2 (germline): SGHTA, FQGNSA. Trimming took 1 base from V and 5 from J, leaving 11 bases between them. The CDR3 is 15 amino acids.

CDR3 DNA sequence: TGTGCCAGCAGGGGTTTAGGTCAACGAGGGGGTGGCTACACCTTC. Its protein product is CASRGLGQRGGGYTF. The V gene is TRBV27, the J gene TRBJ1-2; D possibly corresponds to TRBD1 (6 bases). Trimming took off 6 bases at V and 7 bases at J, with 21 bases between the two ends. In germline, CDR1 is MNHEY, CDR2 SMNVEV (reference sequence). The CDR3 length is 15 residues.

The chain joins TRBV18 to TRBJ1-4; D not resolved. The CDR3 length is 16 residues. Trimming took off 0 bases at V and 8 bases at J, with 16 bases between the two ends. Germline CDR1 and CDR2: KGHSH and LQKENI. For the CDR3, the DNA is TGTGCCAGCTCACCACCGGTCATGGGATCGCGAGAAAAACTGTTTTTT. Translating it yields CASSPPVMGSREKLFF.

This sequence joins TRBV13 and TRBJ2-3, with D perhaps TRBD2 (7 bases). In germline, CDR1 is PRHDT, CDR2 FYEKMQ (reference sequence). The V gene lost 3 bases and the J gene lost 5 bases, with 12 bases spanning the gap. The CDR3 extends over 14 amino acids. The CDR3: CASSFRGAGDTQYF. The CDR3 nucleotides read TGTGCCAGCAGCTTCCGGGGGGCCGGAGATACGCAGTATTTT.

This CDR3 reads CASSLPLNTEAFF. In DNA form, the CDR3 reads TGTGCCAGCAGCTTGCCCTTGAACACTGAAGCTTTCTTT. The chain links TRBV5-4 to TRBJ1-1; D ambiguous. There are 13 residues in the CDR3. The germline V gene encodes CDR1 SGHNT and CDR2 YYREEE (reference sequence). V was trimmed by 1 base and J by 0 bases, leaving 4 bases between them.

The V call is TRBV6-1, the J call TRBJ1-5; D is unresolved. The germline V gene encodes CDR1 MNHNS and CDR2 SASEGT. Between the trimmed V and J ends, which lost 1 base and 2 bases, there was a span of 6 bases. The CDR3 has 14 amino acids. The CDR3: CASSEGTGNQPQHF. In DNA, the CDR3 is TGTGCCAGCAGTGAAGGCACAGGCAATCAGCCCCAGCATTTT.

This rearrangement joins TRBV2 to TRBJ1-1; 8 bases are a match to TRBD1. The CDR3 has 13 amino acids. CDR1 is SNHLY and CDR2 is FYNNEI in the germline V gene. V shed 5 bases, J shed 6 bases, and the junction held 5 bases outside the gene matches. CDR3 bases: TGTGCCAGCAGTTCAGGGGGCGAGGCTGAAGCTTTCTTT. It is translated as CASSSGGEAEAFF.

The chain is built from TRBV7-8 and TRBJ1-4, with no clear D. Germline V CDR1 and CDR2: SGHVS, FQNEAQ. Trimming took 1 base from V and 4 from J, leaving 4 bases between them. The length of the CDR3 is 13 residues. The CDR3 protein is CASSLGGNEKLFF. CDR3 bases: TGTGCCAGCAGCTTAGGTGGTAATGAAAAACTGTTTTTT.

This chain connects TRBV19 to TRBJ2-7, with unresolved D. The V gene's germline CDR1 is LNHDA and CDR2 SQIVND (reference sequence). Trimming left V 3 bases short and J 3 bases short, with 3 bases between. The CDR3 runs 11 residues. DNA for the CDR3: TGTGCCAGTAGTATGGACTACGAGCAGTACTTC. Protein product: CASSMDYEQYF. Filled out from reference TRBV19 and TRBJ2-7, the complete variable domain reads DGGITQSPKYLFRKEGQNVTLSCEQNLNHDAMYWYRQDPGQGLRLIYYSQIVNDFQKGDIAEGYSVSREKKESFPLTVTSAQKNPTAFYLCASSMDYEQYFGPGTRLTVT.

V gene TRBV28 combines with J gene TRBJ1-2, with a tentative D call TRBD1 (6 bases). The CDR3 consists of 10 residues. Germline V gives CDR1 MDHEN, CDR2 SYDVKM. The V and J ends lost 11 bases and 8 bases respectively, with 12 bases between them. In DNA form, the CDR3 reads TGTGCCGTAACAGGGCGGGGCTACACCTTC. Its translation is CAVTGRGYTF.

The rearrangement uses TRBV27 and TRBJ2-1; possible D gene TRBD1, 5 bases. The CDR3 covers 13 residues. V was pared by 4 bases and J by 9 bases, with 13 bases between. Germline V gene data show CDR1 as MNHEY and CDR2 as SMNVEV (reference sequence). CDR3 sequence: CASSWGQRSEQFF. The CDR3 DNA sequence: TGTGCCAGCAGTTGGGGCCAGCGAAGTGAGCAGTTCTTC.